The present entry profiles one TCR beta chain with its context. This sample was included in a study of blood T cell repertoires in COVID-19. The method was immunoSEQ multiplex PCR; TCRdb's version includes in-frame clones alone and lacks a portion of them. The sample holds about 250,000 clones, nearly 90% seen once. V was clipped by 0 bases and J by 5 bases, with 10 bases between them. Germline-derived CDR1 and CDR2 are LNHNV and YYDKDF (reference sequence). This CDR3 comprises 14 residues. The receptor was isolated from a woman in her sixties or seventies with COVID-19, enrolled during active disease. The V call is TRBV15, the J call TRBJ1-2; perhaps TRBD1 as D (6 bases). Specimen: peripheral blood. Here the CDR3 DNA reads TGTGCCACCAGCAGAGATAACAGGGCGTATGGCTACACCTTC. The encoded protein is CATSRDNRAYGYTF.